The 27 T cell receptor beta chains reported below all come from one sample, sequenced in a study of blood T cell repertoires in COVID-19. This table comes from immunoSEQ multiplex PCR, and its TCRdb copy is limited to in-frame clones, with some not included. The data contain about 220,000 clones, 82% of them singletons. Sequencing input: peripheral blood. Source of these receptors: a woman older than 75 with acute or convalescent COVID-19.

The chain carries TRBV6-2 or TRBV6-3 and TRBJ2-2, with D uncertain. V lost 6 bases and J 4 bases, leaving 15 bases between the germline ends. There are 15 residues in the CDR3. Per the germline V gene, CDR1 is MNHEY and CDR2 is SVGEGT. Here the CDR3 reads CASSPPVYPTGELFF. The CDR3 region has the DNA TGTGCCAGCAGCCCGCCGGTCTACCCCACCGGGGAGCTGTTTTTT.

The chain carries TRBV9 and TRBJ2-3; no firm D call. Per germline, CDR1 SGDLS and CDR2 YYNGEE. V dropped 0 bases and J dropped 1 base, with 6 bases sitting between them. The CDR3 is 14 amino acids. The CDR3 nucleotides read TGTGCCAGCAGCGTAGATCGGGGCACAGATACGCAGTATTTT. Translation: CASSVDRGTDTQYF.

V gene TRBV5-4 combines with J gene TRBJ2-2, with TRBD2 identical over 12 bases. The CDR3 is 16 amino acids. Germline CDR1 reads SGHNT; CDR2 reads YYREEE (reference sequence). The ends lost 3 bases at V and 4 bases at J; junction bases unmatched: 4. CDR3: CASSSASGGGTGELFF. The CDR3 region has the DNA TGTGCCAGCAGCTCCGCTAGCGGGGGGGGCACCGGGGAGCTGTTTTTT.

The chain uses TRBV19 and TRBJ1-5; 8 bases are a match to TRBD1. The CDR3 has 16 residues. With V trimmed by 6 bases and J by 7 bases, 14 bases remained unmatched. Germline V gene data show CDR1 as LNHDA and CDR2 as SQIVND (reference sequence). The CDR3 loop reads CASSNYSQGAGQPQHF. The DNA of the CDR3 is TGTGCCAGTAGCAATTACAGCCAGGGGGCAGGGCAGCCCCAGCATTTT.

The CDR3 DNA reads as TGTGCCAGTTTACCCCAGGGTTATCAAGAGACCCAGTACTTC. Encoded protein: CASLPQGYQETQYF. This chain uses TRBV25-1 with TRBJ2-5, with D tentatively TRBD1 (5 bases). V lost 9 bases, J lost 2 bases, and 16 bases lay in between. From germline, CDR1 is MGHDK and CDR2 SYGVNS. This CDR3 region has 14 residues.

The chain links TRBV5-4 to TRBJ1-2, with TRBD1 identical over 7 bases. Losses at the gene ends were 7 bases for V and 0 bases for J; bases not matched to a gene: 9. CDR3 length: 15 residues. Germline lookup yields CDR1 SGHNT and CDR2 YYREEE (reference sequence). CDR3 bases: TGTGCCAGCGGCCTGGGACAGACCGCTAACTATGGCTACACCTTC. Protein: CASGLGQTANYGYTF.

The chain employs TRBV3-1 (or the pseudogene TRBV3-2) and TRBJ2-5; 10 bases map to TRBD2. The CDR3 spans 16 residues. Germline CDR1 reads LGHDT; CDR2 reads YNNKEL (reference sequence). Trimming removed 1 base from V and 2 bases from J; junction bases left unmatched: 4. CDR3 sequence (DNA): TGTGCCAGCAGCCAAGGAAGCGGGGGGGGACAAGAGACCCAGTACTTC. Its protein is CASSQGSGGGQETQYF.

This sequence joins TRBV19 and TRBJ2-3; no reliable D call. Germline lookup yields CDR1 LNHDA and CDR2 SQIVND (reference sequence). CDR3 size: 14 residues. V shed 4 bases and J shed 0 bases, with 8 bases lying between them. For the CDR3, the DNA is TGTGCCAGTAGTAGAACAGTCAGCACAGATACGCAGTATTTT. It encodes CASSRTVSTDTQYF.

This sequence joins TRBV3-1 (or the pseudogene TRBV3-2) and TRBJ2-7; D is undetermined. The V end lost 2 bases, the J end lost 2 bases, and 10 bases lay between the germline ends. CDR1 is LGHDT, CDR2 YNNKEL, per germline (reference sequence). The CDR3 is 14 amino acids. The CDR3 is CASSQLGVPYEQYF. The CDR3 region has the DNA TGTGCCAGCAGCCAACTTGGAGTACCCTACGAGCAGTACTTC.

The rearrangement joins TRBV5-1 to TRBJ1-6; 9 nucleotides agree with TRBD1. V gave up 0 bases and J gave up 6 bases; unmatched junction bases: 4. In germline, CDR1 is SGHRS, CDR2 YFSETQ. The CDR3 runs 16 residues. CDR3 protein: CASSLERTGVNSPLHF. CDR3 coding DNA: TGCGCCAGCAGCTTGGAAAGGACAGGGGTTAATTCACCCCTCCACTTT.

This clone has just a few counts. This rearrangement joins TRBV19 to TRBJ2-1; 7 nucleotides line up with TRBD1. With V trimmed by 4 bases and J by 5 bases, 8 bases remained unmatched. This CDR3 has 15 residues. Germline lookup yields CDR1 LNHDA and CDR2 SQIVND (reference sequence). The CDR3 loop is CASSKQGFFDNEQFF. Written as DNA, the CDR3 is TGTGCCAGTAGTAAACAGGGGTTTTTTGACAATGAGCAGTTCTTC.

This clone was picked up one time. The rearrangement links TRBV5-1 to TRBJ2-5; no clear D gene. V lost 0 bases and J 4 bases, leaving 7 bases between the germline ends. Germline-derived CDR1 and CDR2 are SGHRS and YFSETQ. This CDR3 contains 13 residues. This chain's CDR3 is CASSLATRETQYF. The CDR3 DNA is TGCGCCAGCAGCTTGGCTACCCGAGAGACCCAGTACTTC.

The chain joins TRBV7-2 to TRBJ2-3, with 7 bases that match TRBD2. Germline V gene sequence: CDR1 SGHTA, CDR2 FQGNSA. CDR3 length equals 15 residues. V was clipped by 5 bases and J by 2 bases; unmatched bases: 7. The CDR3 DNA reads as TGTGCCAGCAGCAATCCCGGGGGGATCACAGATACGCAGTATTTT. Its translation: CASSNPGGITDTQYF.

As to this clone: A much more abundant neighbour one base away suggests this may be a read error. The J gene is TRBJ1-1, the V gene TRBV5-5, with D tentatively TRBD1 (5 bases). In germline, CDR1 is SGHKS, CDR2 YYEKEE (reference sequence). The V end was cut by 2 bases, the J end by 1 base, with 6 bases between. The CDR3 contains 13 residues. CDR3 sequence (DNA): TGTGCCAGCAGCTTACAGGCGAACACTGAAGCTTTCTTT. This gives the protein CASSLQANTEAFF.

The rearrangement joins TRBV7-2 to TRBJ2-1, with 12 bases aligning to TRBD2. Germline V CDR1 and CDR2: SGHTA, FQGNSA. The CDR3 contains 17 residues. V lost 1 base, J lost 7 bases, and 8 bases stayed unmatched. Here the CDR3 reads CASSLGLAGASRNEQFF. CDR3 sequence (DNA): TGTGCCAGCAGCTTAGGACTAGCGGGGGCTTCGAGGAATGAGCAGTTCTTC.

This rearrangement joins TRBV13 to TRBJ2-5, with D possibly matching TRBD1 (5 bases). V lost 5 bases and J 5 bases, leaving 18 bases between the germline ends. Germline CDR1 PRHDT, CDR2 FYEKMQ (reference sequence). The CDR3 runs 15 residues. The DNA of the CDR3 is TGTGCCAGCAGCCAAACCCTAGGGGCGCGGGAGACCCAGTACTTC. This sequence encodes CASSQTLGARETQYF. Drawing the rest from reference TRBV13 and TRBJ2-5, the complete variable domain is AAGVIQSPRHLIKEKRETATLKCYPIPRHDTVYWYQQGPGQDPQFLISFYEKMQSDKGSIPDRFSAQQFSDYHSELNMSSLELGDSALYFCASSQTLGARETQYFGPGTRLLVL.

The genes are TRBV11-2 and TRBJ2-7, with a tentative D call TRBD1 (5 bases). The germline CDR1 and CDR2 sequences are SGHAT and FQNNGV. Trimming cost V 5 bases and J 7 bases, with 15 bases left between them. This CDR3 has 13 residues. The CDR3 region has the DNA TGTGCCAGCAGCCCCCGAACTACAGGAGAGCAGTACTTC. Residues: CASSPRTTGEQYF.

CDR3 loop: CASSYPGLRLGNTIYF. The DNA for the CDR3 is TGTGCCAGCAGTTACCCGGGACTACGCCTTGGAAACACCATATATTTT. The chain carries TRBV6-6 and TRBJ1-3; the D gene is possibly TRBD1 (5 bases). The CDR3 is made up of 16 amino acids. Germline CDR1 is MNHNY and CDR2 is SVGAGI (reference sequence). Trimming pared 2 bases from V and 3 bases from J, leaving 14 bases between.

The genes are TRBV5-4 and TRBJ2-3; 12 nucleotides agree with TRBD2. Per the germline V gene, CDR1 is SGHNT and CDR2 is YYREEE (reference sequence). The CDR3 extends over 17 amino acids. J lost 3 bases, V lost 3 bases, and 8 bases had no gene match. In DNA form, the CDR3 reads TGTGCCAGCAGCTCTGGACTAGCGGGGCCCTTAACAGATACGCAGTATTTT. As protein: CASSSGLAGPLTDTQYF. The full variable domain, with the rest looked up from reference TRBV5-4 and TRBJ2-3, is ETGVTQSPTHLIKTRGQQVTLRCSSQSGHNTVSWYQQALGQGPQFIFQYYREEENGRGNFPPRFSGLQFPNYSSELNVNALELDDSALYLCASSSGLAGPLTDTQYFGPGTRLTVL.

The chain joins TRBV21-1 to TRBJ1-1. TRBV21-1 is recorded as a pseudogene. This CDR3 is built from 14 residues. CDR3 loop: CASSTGAGAIEAFF. Written as DNA, the CDR3 is TGTGCCAGCAGCACAGGGGCGGGGGCCATTGAAGCTTTCTTT.

This clone turned up a few times. The rearrangement uses TRBV5-1 and TRBJ1-4; tentative D call: TRBD1 (6 bases). Per germline, CDR1 SGHRS and CDR2 YFSETQ. CDR3 length equals 14 residues. The V end was cut by 3 bases, the J end by 7 bases, with 13 bases between. The CDR3 protein is CASSSEAGAEKLFF. The CDR3, as DNA: TGCGCCAGCAGCTCTGAGGCGGGGGCTGAAAAACTGTTTTTT.

The chain recombines TRBV5-1 with TRBJ1-4; D unclear. The CDR3 runs 14 residues. CDR1 and CDR2 (germline): SGHRS, YFSETQ. V was shortened by 0 bases and J by 2 bases, with 5 bases between the two germline ends. The CDR3: CASSLAPTNEKLFF. The CDR3 DNA follows: TGCGCCAGCAGCTTGGCTCCGACTAATGAAAAACTGTTTTTT.

The J gene is TRBJ2-3, the V gene TRBV5-1, with D maybe TRBD1 (5 bases). V lost 0 bases to trimming and J lost 4 bases, with 12 bases between them. Per the germline V gene, CDR1 is SGHRS and CDR2 is YFSETQ. This CDR3 has 15 residues. The CDR3 sequence is CASSLVGRVPDTQYF. CDR3 in DNA: TGCGCCAGCAGCTTGGTCGGCAGGGTCCCAGATACGCAGTATTTT.

The count of this clone is one. The rearrangement uses TRBV24-1 and TRBJ2-1; the match to TRBD1 covers 9 bases. The CDR3 length is 15 residues. Per the germline V gene, CDR1 is KGHDR and CDR2 is SFDVKD. The trim removed 5 bases at V and 10 bases at J, leaving 11 bases unmatched. The CDR3: CATSAGQGLRGEQFF. CDR3 DNA: TGTGCCACCAGTGCCGGACAGGGGTTAAGAGGGGAGCAGTTCTTC.

V is TRBV24-1 and J is TRBJ1-1; tentative D call: TRBD1 (6 bases). The V end lost 3 bases, the J end lost 11 bases, and 15 bases lay between the germline ends. Germline CDR1 is KGHDR and CDR2 is SFDVKD. The CDR3 extends over 13 amino acids. CDR3 residues: CATSDLATGRAFF. CDR3 in DNA: TGTGCCACCAGTGATCTCGCGACAGGTAGGGCTTTCTTT.

This clone occurred once. The gene calls are TRBV28 and TRBJ1-4; TRBD1 agrees at 8 bases. The J segment lost 6 bases and the V segment lost 3 bases, leaving 3 bases of the junction unmatched. This CDR3 is 14 amino acids long. Looked up from germline, CDR1 is MDHEN and CDR2 is SYDVKM. The CDR3 coding sequence is TGTGCCAGCAGTTTCGGACAGGGCTATGAAAAACTGTTTTTT. It translates to CASSFGQGYEKLFF.

This chain uses TRBV7-3 with TRBJ1-4; D is unresolved. V shed 5 bases and J shed 6 bases, with 13 bases lying between them. CDR1 is SGHTA and CDR2 is FQGTGA in the germline V gene. The CDR3 has 14 residues. In DNA, the CDR3 is TGTGCCAGCAGCCAAGGAGGTGCGGATGAAAAACTGTTTTTT. Its translation: CASSQGGADEKLFF.